A selection of T cell receptor beta chains follows, all from one sample in a study of cytomegalovirus exposure and HLA in healthy donors. Data came from immunoSEQ multiplex PCR; TCRdb stores just in-frame clones and leaves some out. Among roughly 160,000 clones listed, about three quarters were seen once. The sequencing sample was made of PBMCs. The source is a woman in her forties or fifties in good health and CMV-seropositive. The CDR3 runs from the conserved cysteine through the conserved F or W. The D gene is left open where the match is weak. Size is stated for part of the rows, as once, few or many counts, or as a class when the clone is expanded.

CDR3 protein: CAWSRNRGWYGYTF; CDR3 DNA: TGTGCCTGGAGCCGGAACAGGGGGTGGTATGGCTACACCTTC; clone size: once; J gene: TRBJ1-2; D gene: TRBD1; V gene: TRBV30
CDR3 protein: CASSHRDRSSYEQYF; CDR3 DNA: TGTGCCAGTAGTCACCGGGACAGGTCTTCCTACGAGCAGTACTTC; clone size: .; J gene: TRBJ2-7; D gene: TRBD1; V gene: TRBV19
CDR3 protein: CAWSSQSGNTIYF; CDR3 DNA: TGTGCCTGGAGTAGTCAGTCTGGAAACACCATATATTTT; clone size: .; J gene: TRBJ1-3; D gene: .; V gene: TRBV30
CDR3 protein: CASSLRDGGDEQYF; CDR3 DNA: TGTGCCAGCAGCCTTAGGGACGGGGGGGACGAGCAGTACTTC; clone size: few; J gene: TRBJ2-7; D gene: TRBD2; V gene: TRBV7-2
CDR3 protein: CASSPGTGNQPQHF; CDR3 DNA: TGTGCCAGTAGCCCCGGGACAGGGAATCAGCCCCAGCATTTT; clone size: .; J gene: TRBJ1-5; D gene: TRBD1; V gene: TRBV19
CDR3 protein: CASSETGELFF; CDR3 DNA: TGTGCCAGCAGCGAGACCGGGGAGCTGTTTTTT; clone size: .; J gene: TRBJ2-2; D gene: .; V gene: TRBV2
CDR3 protein: CASSPQGAGEKLFF; CDR3 DNA: TGTGCCAGCAGCCCACAGGGAGCGGGGGAAAAACTGTTTTTT; clone size: .; J gene: TRBJ1-4; D gene: .; V gene: TRBV2
CDR3 protein: CASSSSTGGSYNEQFF; CDR3 DNA: TGTGCCAGCAGCTCCTCGACAGGGGGCTCCTACAATGAGCAGTTCTTC; clone size: .; J gene: TRBJ2-1; D gene: TRBD1; V gene: TRBV7-3
CDR3 protein: CASSSLAGGYNEQFF; CDR3 DNA: TGTGCCAGCAGCTCCCTAGCGGGGGGCTACAATGAGCAGTTCTTC; clone size: .; J gene: TRBJ2-1; D gene: TRBD2; V gene: TRBV7-6
CDR3 protein: CASSIFAETEAFF; CDR3 DNA: TGTGCCAGTAGTATTTTCGCGGAGACTGAAGCTTTCTTT; clone size: few; J gene: TRBJ1-1; D gene: .; V gene: TRBV19
CDR3 protein: CASSLTTGARGRQETQYF; CDR3 DNA: TGCGCCAGCAGCCTCACGACCGGGGCCCGGGGGAGGCAAGAGACCCAGTACTTC; clone size: .; J gene: TRBJ2-5; D gene: .; V gene: TRBV4-1
CDR3 protein: CASSLARGGAYNEQFF; CDR3 DNA: TGTGCCAGCAGCTTGGCCCGCGGGGGGGCCTACAATGAGCAGTTCTTC; clone size: .; J gene: TRBJ2-1; D gene: TRBD2; V gene: TRBV5-4
CDR3 protein: CASSSLTSLLRHTDTQYF; CDR3 DNA: TGTGCCAGCAGTTCCCTGACTAGCCTGCTGAGGCACACAGATACGCAGTATTTT; clone size: .; J gene: TRBJ2-3; D gene: TRBD2; V gene: TRBV27
CDR3 protein: CASSLVGVPHEQYF; CDR3 DNA: TGTGCCAGCAGCTTAGTCGGGGTCCCCCACGAGCAGTACTTC; clone size: .; J gene: TRBJ2-7; D gene: .; V gene: TRBV11-2
CDR3 protein: CASSNSDRGVYGYTF; CDR3 DNA: TGTGCCAGCAGTAACTCCGACAGGGGGGTCTATGGCTACACCTTC; clone size: .; J gene: TRBJ1-2; D gene: TRBD1; V gene: TRBV2
CDR3 protein: CASSLFRTGTDQPQHF; CDR3 DNA: TGTGCCAGCAGTCTTTTCAGGACAGGGACGGACCAGCCCCAGCATTTT; clone size: few; J gene: TRBJ1-5; D gene: TRBD1; V gene: TRBV2
CDR3 protein: CASSDLRVTEAFF; CDR3 DNA: TGTGCCAGCAGCGACCTCAGGGTTACTGAAGCTTTCTTT; clone size: few; J gene: TRBJ1-1; D gene: .; V gene: TRBV2
CDR3 protein: CASSVAPTSTDTQYF; CDR3 DNA: TGTGCCAGCAGCGTAGCCCCCACTAGCACAGATACGCAGTATTTT; clone size: .; J gene: TRBJ2-3; D gene: .; V gene: TRBV9
CDR3 protein: CASSPTSGRGQETQYF; CDR3 DNA: TGTGCCAGCAGTCCTACTAGCGGGAGGGGACAAGAGACCCAGTACTTC; clone size: .; J gene: TRBJ2-5; D gene: TRBD2; V gene: TRBV28
CDR3 protein: CASSPSGSYNEQFF; CDR3 DNA: TGTGCCAGCAGCCCAAGCGGGAGCTACAATGAGCAGTTCTTC; clone size: .; J gene: TRBJ2-1; D gene: TRBD2; V gene: TRBV9
CDR3 protein: CASSLEAGGHYEQYF; CDR3 DNA: TGTGCCAGCAGCTTGGAGGCAGGGGGCCACTACGAGCAGTACTTC; clone size: .; J gene: TRBJ2-7; D gene: TRBD1; V gene: TRBV5-4
CDR3 protein: CAITPGQGGNTEAFF; CDR3 DNA: TGTGCCATCACCCCAGGACAGGGAGGGAACACTGAAGCTTTCTTT; clone size: .; J gene: TRBJ1-1; D gene: TRBD1; V gene: TRBV10-3
CDR3 protein: CASSPYQETQYF; CDR3 DNA: TGTGCCAGCAGTCCGTACCAAGAGACCCAGTACTTC; clone size: .; J gene: TRBJ2-5; D gene: .; V gene: TRBV27
CDR3 protein: CASSSSGTTSYEQYF; CDR3 DNA: TGTGCCAGCAGTTCCTCCGGGACTACCTCCTACGAGCAGTACTTC; clone size: .; J gene: TRBJ2-7; D gene: TRBD2; V gene: TRBV28
CDR3 protein: CASRPPGVGTDTQYF; CDR3 DNA: TGTGCCAGCAGACCCCCCGGGGTTGGGACAGATACGCAGTATTTT; clone size: .; J gene: TRBJ2-3; D gene: .; V gene: TRBV9
CDR3 protein: CASSFRTGLSGNTIYF; CDR3 DNA: TGTGCCAGCAGTTTCCGGACAGGCCTCTCTGGAAACACCATATATTTT; clone size: .; J gene: TRBJ1-3; D gene: TRBD1; V gene: TRBV28
CDR3 protein: CASSLRGLAGVNNEQFF; CDR3 DNA: TGTGCCAGCAGCTTAAGGGGACTAGCGGGGGTGAACAATGAGCAGTTCTTC; clone size: .; J gene: TRBJ2-1; D gene: TRBD2; V gene: TRBV7-6
CDR3 protein: CASSWERDTEAFF; CDR3 DNA: TGTGCCAGCAGCTGGGAGAGGGACACTGAAGCTTTCTTT; clone size: .; J gene: TRBJ1-1; D gene: .; V gene: TRBV7-3
CDR3 protein: CASSATGGHEKLFF; CDR3 DNA: TGTGCCAGCAGTGCGACAGGGGGCCATGAAAAACTGTTTTTT; clone size: .; J gene: TRBJ1-4; D gene: TRBD1; V gene: TRBV6-1